A single sample is the source of the 14 T cell receptor beta chains below, sequenced in a study of circulating CD8 cells and anti-PD-1 response in melanoma. The QIAseq Immune Repertoire TCR panel built the libraries from roughly 15 ng of total RNA. TCRdb processed the reads anew with MiXCR; each CDR3 protein has one entry. The data show more than 700 distinct CDR3 sequences, 6.5% seen once. From live CD3+CD8+TCRalphabeta+ cells, four PD-1 and/or TIGIT subsets were sorted. Sequenced here: CD8+ T cells from PBMCs, sampled at baseline or after one month of anti-PD-1 therapy (not recorded which). The receptor set was obtained from a human donor with melanoma.

On this clonotype: This may be a read error: a much more frequent sequence differs by one nucleotide. J is TRBJ1-2 and V is TRBV27, with a tentative D call TRBD1 (6 bases). Germline V lookup: CDR1 MNHEY, CDR2 SMNVEV (reference sequence). The CDR3 sequence is 11 residues long. Written as DNA, the CDR3 is TGTGCCACGGGGGCCCCGGATGGCTACTCCTTC. It is translated as CATGAPDGYSF.

This sequence joins TRBV4-2 and TRBJ1-1; D gene ambiguous. CDR1 is LGHNA, CDR2 YNFKEQ, per germline. The V end was cut by 0 bases, the J end by 6 bases, with 14 bases between. The CDR3 loop spans 15 amino acids. CDR3 in DNA: TGTGCCAGCAGCCAAGATAAGCGCGGATTCCCTGAAGCTTTCTTT. As protein: CASSQDKRGFPEAFF.

Turning to this clonotype: A much larger clone differs by one base, so this may be a read error. This chain uses TRBV7-3 with TRBJ2-7; TRBD1 is a possible D gene (5 bases). Germline assignment: CDR1 SGHTA and CDR2 FQGTGA. V lost 4 bases to trimming and J lost 5 bases, with 15 bases between them. The CDR3 covers 14 residues. The CDR3 reads CASSSSQGSDEQYF. CDR3 coding DNA: TGTGCCAGCAGCTCATCCCAGGGCTCGGACGAGCAGTACTTC.

By share, this clonotype ranks as large. The V and J genes are TRBV4-2 and TRBJ2-7; possible D gene TRBD1, 6 bases. Trimming cost V 1 base and J 5 bases, with 15 bases left between them. CDR1 is LGHNA, CDR2 YNFKEQ, per germline. This CDR3 spans 15 amino acids. The CDR3 DNA reads TGTGCCAGCAGCCAAGGGCCAGGACAGCTCGACGAGCAGTACTTC. Translated, it gives CASSQGPGQLDEQYF.

This clonotype was counted only a few times. This chain links TRBV29-1 with TRBJ2-1, with D possibly matching TRBD1 (6 bases). The CDR3 runs 14 residues. V shed 3 bases and J shed 0 bases, with 9 bases lying between them. The germline CDR1 and CDR2 sequences are SQVTM and ANQGSEA. The DNA for the CDR3 is TGCAGCGTTGAGAGGGACAACTCCTACAATGAGCAGTTCTTC. Protein: CSVERDNSYNEQFF.

The chain joins TRBV19 to TRBJ2-7; D assignment may be TRBD1 or TRBD2 (5 bases each). The CDR3 sequence is 14 residues long. The V end lost 5 bases, the J end lost 5 bases, and 16 bases lay between the germline ends. The V gene's germline CDR1 is LNHDA and CDR2 SQIVND (reference sequence). CDR3 DNA: TGTGCCAGTAGTCCTACTTCTTGGGGGAACGAGCAGTACTTC. Translating it yields CASSPTSWGNEQYF. Variable domain in full (rest from reference TRBV19 and TRBJ2-7): DGGITQSPKYLFRKEGQNVTLSCEQNLNHDAMYWYRQDPGQGLRLIYYSQIVNDFQKGDIAEGYSVSREKKESFPLTVTSAQKNPTAFYLCASSPTSWGNEQYFGPGTRLTVT.

This clonotype is termed medium-sized. J is TRBJ2-7 and V is TRBV20-1; weak D call: TRBD2 (5 bases). The V gene lost 5 bases and the J gene lost 3 bases, with 14 bases spanning the gap. Germline V gene data show CDR1 as DFQATT and CDR2 as SNEGSKA (reference sequence). CDR3 length: 13 amino acids. In DNA form, the CDR3 reads TGCAGTGCTGACGCCGCGACTAACTACGAGCAGTACTTC. It yields the protein CSADAATNYEQYF.

This clonotype is deemed medium-sized. The V call is TRBV7-2, the J call TRBJ2-3; D is undetermined. Germline-derived CDR1 and CDR2 are SGHTA and FQGNSA. The CDR3 runs to 14 residues. Trimming pared 5 bases from V and 0 bases from J, leaving 9 bases between. The CDR3 reads CASSETSSTDTQYF. The CDR3 region has the DNA TGTGCCAGCAGCGAAACGAGCAGCACAGATACGCAGTATTTT.

Only a few counts were recorded for this clonotype. The chain links TRBV24-1 to TRBJ1-5, with D perhaps TRBD1 (5 bases). Trimming pared 3 bases from V and 5 bases from J, leaving 10 bases between. This CDR3 is built from 14 residues. The germline CDR1 and CDR2 sequences are KGHDR and SFDVKD. CDR3 coding DNA: TGTGCCACCAGTGATACAGGAACTTATCAGCCCCAGCATTTT. Translation: CATSDTGTYQPQHF.

The chain couples TRBV14 to TRBJ2-3, with D possibly being TRBD1 or TRBD2 (5 bases each). Trimming removed 4 bases at V and 2 bases at J, with 22 bases between. Germline CDR1 is SGHDN and CDR2 is FVKESK. CDR3 length: 18 amino acids. Here the CDR3 reads CASSRSAGTLTYTDTQYF. DNA of the CDR3: TGTGCCAGCAGCCGTAGTGCCGGGACCCTCACTTACACAGATACGCAGTATTTT.

By proportion, this clonotype is large. J is TRBJ2-5 and V is TRBV28, with 9 nucleotides matching TRBD1. This CDR3 has 15 amino acids. The trim removed 6 bases at V and 4 bases at J, leaving 9 bases unmatched. From germline, CDR1 is MDHEN and CDR2 SYDVKM. CDR3 sequence (DNA): TGTGCCAGCAGACCCGGGACAGGGTTCGGAGAGACCCAGTACTTC. Translated, it gives CASRPGTGFGETQYF.

This clonotype is labeled medium-sized (0.01 to 0.1%). The chain joins TRBV4-1 to TRBJ1-6; possible D gene TRBD1, 5 bases. This CDR3 is built from 13 residues. Germline CDR1 is MGHRA and CDR2 is YSYEKL. V shed 1 base and J shed 14 bases, with 12 bases lying between them. CDR3 loop: CASSQGRGATLHF. The CDR3 DNA reads as TGCGCCAGCAGCCAAGGAAGAGGGGCCACCCTCCACTTT.

Within the sample, this clonotype is medium-sized (0.01 to 0.1%). The V and J genes are TRBV7-6 and TRBJ2-7; 11 bases are a match to TRBD1. CDR3 length: 15 amino acids. After removal of 5 bases from V and 5 bases from J, the junction contained 8 bases not matched to a gene. Germline V gives CDR1 SGHVS, CDR2 FNYEAQ. DNA for the CDR3: TGTGCCAGCAGCCTCGGACAGGGGGCGTTTAACGAGCAGTACTTC. Its protein product is CASSLGQGAFNEQYF.

This clonotype is classed as large. The rearrangement joins TRBV9 to TRBJ1-1; D not resolved. V was shortened by 0 bases and J by 3 bases, with 9 bases between the two germline ends. Germline V CDR1 and CDR2: SGDLS, YYNGEE. CDR3 length: 14 residues. In DNA form, the CDR3 reads TGTGCCAGCAGCGTAGATCCAGCTTACACTGAAGCTTTCTTT. Its translation is CASSVDPAYTEAFF. The variable domain in full, completed from reference TRBV9 and TRBJ1-1, reads DSGVTQTPKHLITATGQRVTLRCSPRSGDLSVYWYQQSLDQGLQFLIQYYNGEERAKGNILERFSAQQFPDLHSELNLSSLELGDSALYFCASSVDPAYTEAFFGQGTRLTVV.